Reported below is one T cell receptor beta chain. The sample belongs to a study of blood T cell repertoires in COVID-19. The CDR3 consists of 12 residues. V lost 3 bases to trimming and J lost 2 bases, with 7 bases between them. Germline CDR1 reads GTSNPN; CDR2 reads SVGIG (reference sequence). The repertoire was sequenced with immunoSEQ multiplex PCR; TCRdb's copy has only in-frame clones and lacks some. The sample yields fewer than 150,000 clones, 85% to 90% seen once. Sequencing was performed on peripheral blood. This receptor was taken from an elderly woman with acute or convalescent COVID-19. This chain connects TRBV30 to TRBJ1-2; D is unresolved. CDR3 in amino acids: CAWSPSNYGYTF. The CDR3 nucleotides read TGTGCCTGGAGCCCTTCCAACTATGGCTACACCTTC.